This TCR beta chain was observed in a study of T cell changes during pregnancy in multiple sclerosis. Method: immunoSEQ multiplex PCR; TCRdb's copy keeps in-frame clones and lacks some. In the table there are under 55,000 clones, 93% of which are singletons. The clonotype was recovered from a female donor with multiple sclerosis, enrolled in a pregnancy study. The starting material was peripheral blood, obtained in the second trimester of pregnancy.

The CDR3 DNA reads TGTGCCAGTAGTGAAGGTAGCGGGAGGGCCAGCGAGCAGTACTTC. Residues: CASSEGSGRASEQYF. The chain joins TRBV19 to TRBJ2-7, with TRBD2 matching over 11 bases. There are 15 residues in the CDR3. V was pared by 5 bases and J by 6 bases, with 9 bases of the junction left unmatched. CDR1 and CDR2 from the germline V gene are LNHDA and SQIVND (reference sequence).